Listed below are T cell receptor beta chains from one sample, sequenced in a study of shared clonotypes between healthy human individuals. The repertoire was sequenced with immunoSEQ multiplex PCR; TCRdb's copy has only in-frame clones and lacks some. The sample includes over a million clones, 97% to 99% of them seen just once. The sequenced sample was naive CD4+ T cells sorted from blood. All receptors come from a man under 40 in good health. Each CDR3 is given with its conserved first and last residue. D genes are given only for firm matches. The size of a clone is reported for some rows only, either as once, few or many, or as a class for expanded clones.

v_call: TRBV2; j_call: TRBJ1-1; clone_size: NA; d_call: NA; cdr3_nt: TGTGCCAGCAGAAGCAGACTCACTGAAGCTTTCTTT; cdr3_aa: CASRSRLTEAFF
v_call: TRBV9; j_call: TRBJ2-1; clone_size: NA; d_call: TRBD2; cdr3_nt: TGTGCCAGCAGCGTAAGACTAGCGGGATACAATGAGCAGTTCTTC; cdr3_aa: CASSVRLAGYNEQFF
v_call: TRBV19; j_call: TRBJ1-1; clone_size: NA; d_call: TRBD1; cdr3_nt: TGTGCCAGTAGTATTGGCAGGGGGCAGAATACTGAAGCTTTCTTT; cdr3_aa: CASSIGRGQNTEAFF
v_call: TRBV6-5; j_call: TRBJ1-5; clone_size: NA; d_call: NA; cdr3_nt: TGTGCCAGCAGTCCGGGGACGAATCAGCCCCAGCATTTT; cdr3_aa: CASSPGTNQPQHF
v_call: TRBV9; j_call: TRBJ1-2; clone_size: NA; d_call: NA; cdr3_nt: TGTGCCAGCAGCGTAGATGTGGACTATGGCTACACCTTC; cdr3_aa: CASSVDVDYGYTF
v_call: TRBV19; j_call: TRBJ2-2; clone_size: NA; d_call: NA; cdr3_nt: TGTGCCACCAGGAGGGGCGCAGGAAGCGGGGAGCTGTTTTTT; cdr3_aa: CATRRGAGSGELFF
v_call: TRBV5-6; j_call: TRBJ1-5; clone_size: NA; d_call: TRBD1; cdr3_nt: TGTGCCAGCAGCTTGGCCGCCAGGGGGCGGAATCAGCCCCAGCATTTT; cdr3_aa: CASSLAARGRNQPQHF
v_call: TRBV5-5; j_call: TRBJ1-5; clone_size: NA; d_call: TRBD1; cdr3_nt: TGTGCCAGCAGCCAGAATCCGGGACAGGGCCAGCCCCAGCATTTT; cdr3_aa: CASSQNPGQGQPQHF
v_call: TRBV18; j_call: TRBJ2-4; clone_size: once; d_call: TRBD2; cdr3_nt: TGTGCCAGCTCACCAGCGGGAGGTGAAAACATTCAGTACTTC; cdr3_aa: CASSPAGGENIQYF
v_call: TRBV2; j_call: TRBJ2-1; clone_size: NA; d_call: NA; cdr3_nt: TGTGCCAGCATGCGGGACGGCTACAATGAGCAGTTCTTC; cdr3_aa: CASMRDGYNEQFF
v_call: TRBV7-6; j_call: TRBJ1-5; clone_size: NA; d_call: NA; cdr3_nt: TGTGCCAGCAGCTTAGAAACTGGGTGGAATCAGCCCCAGCATTTT; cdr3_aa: CASSLETGWNQPQHF
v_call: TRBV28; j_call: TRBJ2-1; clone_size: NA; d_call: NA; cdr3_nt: TGTGCCAGCAGTTTAAGAGGGAACCATGAGCAGTTCTTC; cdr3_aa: CASSLRGNHEQFF
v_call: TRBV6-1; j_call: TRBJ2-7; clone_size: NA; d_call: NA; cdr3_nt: TGTGCCAGCCGCAAAACGGACATACAGAACTACGAGCAGTACTTC; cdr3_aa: CASRKTDIQNYEQYF
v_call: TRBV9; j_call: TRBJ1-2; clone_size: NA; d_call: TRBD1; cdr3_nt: TGTGCCAGCAGTCGGCAGGGGGCGGATATATATGGCTACACCTTC; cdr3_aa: CASSRQGADIYGYTF
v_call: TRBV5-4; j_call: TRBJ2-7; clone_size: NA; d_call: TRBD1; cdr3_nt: TGTGCCAGCAGCCCGGACAGGGCCTACGAGCAGTACTTC; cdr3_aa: CASSPDRAYEQYF
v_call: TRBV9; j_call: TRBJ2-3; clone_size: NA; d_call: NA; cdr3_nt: TGTGCCAGCAGCTTTGGACTTTTGACTAGCACAGATACGCAGTATTTT; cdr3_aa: CASSFGLLTSTDTQYF
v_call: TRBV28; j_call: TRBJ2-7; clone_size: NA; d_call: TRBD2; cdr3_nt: TGTGCCAGCAGTTCAATGGGAGGAGGACTAGCTGGCTACGAGCAGTACTTC; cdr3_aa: CASSSMGGGLAGYEQYF
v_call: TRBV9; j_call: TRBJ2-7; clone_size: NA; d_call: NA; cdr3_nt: TGTGCCAGCAGCCCAGTCAGCGGTGCCAACTCCTACGAGCAGTACTTC; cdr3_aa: CASSPVSGANSYEQYF
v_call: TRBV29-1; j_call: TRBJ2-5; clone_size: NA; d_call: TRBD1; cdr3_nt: TGCAGCGTCGTACCCCTTGAGACAGGGAACCAAGAGACCCAGTACTTC; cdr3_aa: CSVVPLETGNQETQYF
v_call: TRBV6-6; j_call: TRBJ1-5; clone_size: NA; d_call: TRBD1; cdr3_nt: TGTGCCAGCAGGACGGACAGGGGCAATCAGCCCCAGCATTTT; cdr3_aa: CASRTDRGNQPQHF
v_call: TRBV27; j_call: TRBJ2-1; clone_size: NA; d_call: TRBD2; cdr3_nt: TGTGCCAGCAGTGGCGGGAGTAGGAATGAGCAGTTCTTC; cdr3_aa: CASSGGSRNEQFF
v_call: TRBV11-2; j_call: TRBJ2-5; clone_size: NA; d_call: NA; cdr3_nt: TGTGCCAGCAGCATTGGGACCTTTCAAGAGACCCAGTACTTC; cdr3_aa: CASSIGTFQETQYF
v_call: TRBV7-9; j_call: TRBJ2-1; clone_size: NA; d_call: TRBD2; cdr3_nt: TGTGCCAGCAGCTCCGGGACTAGCGGTTACAATGAGCAGTTCTTC; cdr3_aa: CASSSGTSGYNEQFF
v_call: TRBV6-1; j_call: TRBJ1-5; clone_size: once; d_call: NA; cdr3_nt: TGTGCCAGCAGTGAAGCGGGGACACCTAGGGAGCCCCAGCATTTT; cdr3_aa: CASSEAGTPREPQHF
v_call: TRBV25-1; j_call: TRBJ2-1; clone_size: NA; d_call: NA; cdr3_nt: TGTGCCAGCAGTGAATCAGGCCCTCACAATGAGCAGTTCTTC; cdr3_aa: CASSESGPHNEQFF
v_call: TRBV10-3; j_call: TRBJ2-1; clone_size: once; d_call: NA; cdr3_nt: TGTGCCATCTCTCTCTTGGGAGGAGGGGACAATGAGCAGTTCTTC; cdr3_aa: CAISLLGGGDNEQFF
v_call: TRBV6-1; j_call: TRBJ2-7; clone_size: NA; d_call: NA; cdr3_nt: TGTGCCAGCAGTTATCACGGTTCCGTAGAGCAGTACTTC; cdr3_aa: CASSYHGSVEQYF
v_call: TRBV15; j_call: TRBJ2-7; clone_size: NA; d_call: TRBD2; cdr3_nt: TGTGCCACCAGCGGAATTGGACTAGCGGGAGGCGCTCCCTACGAGCAGTACTTC; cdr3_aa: CATSGIGLAGGAPYEQYF
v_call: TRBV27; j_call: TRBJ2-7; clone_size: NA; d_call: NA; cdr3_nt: TGTGCCAGCAGTTTAGAGGGGGGGTGGGGCTCCTACGAGCAGTACTTC; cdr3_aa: CASSLEGGWGSYEQYF
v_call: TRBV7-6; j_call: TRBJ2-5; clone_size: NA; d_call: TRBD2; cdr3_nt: TGTGCCAGCAGCCCCGGACTAGCGGCTACCGCCCAGTACTTC; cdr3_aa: CASSPGLAATAQYF
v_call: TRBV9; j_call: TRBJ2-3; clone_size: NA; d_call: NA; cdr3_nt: TGTGCCAGCAGCCCCCGGCTTGGTAGCGGCCTCACAGATACGCAGTATTTT; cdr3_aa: CASSPRLGSGLTDTQYF
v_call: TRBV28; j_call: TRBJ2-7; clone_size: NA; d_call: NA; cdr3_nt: TGTGCCAGTTCCTTGTTAGGATACGAGCAGTACTTC; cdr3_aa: CASSLLGYEQYF
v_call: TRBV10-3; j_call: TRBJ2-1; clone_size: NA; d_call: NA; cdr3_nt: TGTGCCATCAGTGAGTCGTTTGAAGATGAGCAGTTCTTC; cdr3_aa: CAISESFEDEQFF
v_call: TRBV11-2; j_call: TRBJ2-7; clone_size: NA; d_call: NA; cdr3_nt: TGTGCCAGCAGCCCGGCCCAAGGAACCTACGAGCAGTACTTC; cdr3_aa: CASSPAQGTYEQYF
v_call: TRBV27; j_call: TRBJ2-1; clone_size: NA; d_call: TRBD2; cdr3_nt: TGTGCCAGCAGTCCCGGGACTAGCGGGTTCAACAATGAGCAGTTCTTC; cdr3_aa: CASSPGTSGFNNEQFF
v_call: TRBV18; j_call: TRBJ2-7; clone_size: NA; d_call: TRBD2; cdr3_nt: TGTGCCAGCTCACCAAGGGAGGGACTAGCCTTCGGCGAGCAGTACTTC; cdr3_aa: CASSPREGLAFGEQYF
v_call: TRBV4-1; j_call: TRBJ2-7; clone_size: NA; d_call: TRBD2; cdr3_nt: TGCGCCAGCAGCCAAGCAGCAACTCCGTCTAGCGGAGCTACCAATCAGCAGTACTTC; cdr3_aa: CASSQAATPSSGATNQQYF
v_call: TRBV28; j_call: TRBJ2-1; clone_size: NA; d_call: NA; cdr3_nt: TGTGCCAGCAGGGGGGCTAGCGGCTACAATGAGCAGTTCTTC; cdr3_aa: CASRGASGYNEQFF
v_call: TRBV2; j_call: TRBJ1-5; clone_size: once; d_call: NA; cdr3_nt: TGTGCCAGCCGAAGTGGTGGGGCCCCCCAGCATTTT; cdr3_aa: CASRSGGAPQHF
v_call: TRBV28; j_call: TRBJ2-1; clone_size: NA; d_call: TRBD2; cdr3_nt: TGTGCCAGCATTAGCGGGAGCGGTTACAATGAGCAGTTCTTC; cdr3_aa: CASISGSGYNEQFF
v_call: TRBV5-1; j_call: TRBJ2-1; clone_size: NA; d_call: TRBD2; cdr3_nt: TGCGCCAGCAGCTTGGGGACTAGCGGGAGGTTGGATGAGCAGTTCTTC; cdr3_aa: CASSLGTSGRLDEQFF
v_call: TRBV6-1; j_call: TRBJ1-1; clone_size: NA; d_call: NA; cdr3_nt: TGTGCCAGCAGTCCAAGGACGGTTACTGAAGCTTTCTTT; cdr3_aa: CASSPRTVTEAFF
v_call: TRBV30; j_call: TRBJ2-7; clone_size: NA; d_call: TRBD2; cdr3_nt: TGTGCCTGGAGTCTGACGGGAGGTGGATACGAGCAGTACTTC; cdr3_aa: CAWSLTGGGYEQYF
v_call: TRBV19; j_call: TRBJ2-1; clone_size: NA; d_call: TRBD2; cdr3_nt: TGTGCCAGTAGTATAACTAGCGCGAGCTCCTACAATGAGCAGTTCTTC; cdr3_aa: CASSITSASSYNEQFF
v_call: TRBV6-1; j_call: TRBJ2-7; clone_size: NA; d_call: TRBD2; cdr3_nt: TGTGCCAGCAGTCTGAGCGGGAGGGCCTACGAGCAGTACTTC; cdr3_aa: CASSLSGRAYEQYF
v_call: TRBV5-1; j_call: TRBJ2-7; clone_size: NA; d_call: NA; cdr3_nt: TGCGCCAGCAGCTTGGGGGGATCACAGACCTACGAGCAGTACTTC; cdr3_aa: CASSLGGSQTYEQYF